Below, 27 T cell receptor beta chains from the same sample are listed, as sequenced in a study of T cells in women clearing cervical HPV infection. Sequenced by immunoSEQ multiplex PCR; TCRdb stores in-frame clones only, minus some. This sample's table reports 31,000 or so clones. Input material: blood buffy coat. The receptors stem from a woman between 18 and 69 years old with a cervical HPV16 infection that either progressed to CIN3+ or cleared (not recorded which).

The part of the CDR3 DNA that was read is TGTGCCAGTAGTCCCGTAACTAATTCACCG. This gives the protein CASSPVTNSP. The whole CDR3 sequence reads CASSPVTNSPLFF. The J gene is TRBJ2-2, the V gene TRBV19; D uncertain. The read halts 3 residues ahead of the CDR3 end, with the missing end drawn from the germline J gene. Germline CDR1 reads LNHDA; CDR2 reads SQIVND (reference sequence). CDR3 length equals 13 residues.

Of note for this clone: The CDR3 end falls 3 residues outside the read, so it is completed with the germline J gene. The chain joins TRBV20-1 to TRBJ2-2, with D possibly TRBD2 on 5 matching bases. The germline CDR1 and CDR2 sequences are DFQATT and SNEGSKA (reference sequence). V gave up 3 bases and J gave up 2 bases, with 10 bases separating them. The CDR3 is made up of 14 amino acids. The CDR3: CSASGLINTGELFF. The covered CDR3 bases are TGCAGTGCTAGCGGACTTATAAACACCGGGGAG.

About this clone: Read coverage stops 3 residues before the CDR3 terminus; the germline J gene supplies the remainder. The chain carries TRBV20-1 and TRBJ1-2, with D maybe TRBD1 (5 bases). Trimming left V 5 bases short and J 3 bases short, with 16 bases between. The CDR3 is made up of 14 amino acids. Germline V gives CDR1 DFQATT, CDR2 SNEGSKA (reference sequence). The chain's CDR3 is CSAGRTLLHYGYTF. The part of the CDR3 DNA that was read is TGCAGTGCTGGACGGACATTGCTCCACTATGGC.

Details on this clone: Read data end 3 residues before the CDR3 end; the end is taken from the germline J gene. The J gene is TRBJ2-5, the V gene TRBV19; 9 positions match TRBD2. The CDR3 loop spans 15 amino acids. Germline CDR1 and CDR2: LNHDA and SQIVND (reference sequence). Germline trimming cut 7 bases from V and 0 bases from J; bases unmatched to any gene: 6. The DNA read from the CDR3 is TGTGCCAGTACTCGGCGGGAGGGAAACCAAGAGACC. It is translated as CASTRREGNQET. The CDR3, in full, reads CASTRREGNQETQYF.

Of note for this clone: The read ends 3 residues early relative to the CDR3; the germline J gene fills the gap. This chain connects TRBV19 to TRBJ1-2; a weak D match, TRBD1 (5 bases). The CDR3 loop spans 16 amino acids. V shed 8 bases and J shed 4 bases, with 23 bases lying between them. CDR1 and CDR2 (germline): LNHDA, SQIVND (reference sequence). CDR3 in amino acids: CASSTPAGHAVYGYTF. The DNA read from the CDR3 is TGTGCCAGTTCAACCCCAGCGGGGCACGCAGTCTATGGC.

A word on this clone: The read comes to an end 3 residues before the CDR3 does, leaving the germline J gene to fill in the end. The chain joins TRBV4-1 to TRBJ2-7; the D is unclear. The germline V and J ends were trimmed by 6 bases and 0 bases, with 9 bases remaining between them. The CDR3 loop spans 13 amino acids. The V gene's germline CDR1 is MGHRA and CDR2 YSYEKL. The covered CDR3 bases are TGCGCCAGCAGTCCTCCCTCCTCCTACGAG. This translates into CASSPPSSYE. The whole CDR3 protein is CASSPPSSYEQYF.

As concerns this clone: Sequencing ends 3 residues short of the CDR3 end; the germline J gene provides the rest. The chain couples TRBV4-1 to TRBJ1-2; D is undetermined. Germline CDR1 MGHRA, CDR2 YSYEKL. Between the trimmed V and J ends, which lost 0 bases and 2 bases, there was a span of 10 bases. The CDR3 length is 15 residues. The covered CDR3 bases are TGCGCCAGCAGCCAAGAGGCCACCGGGAACTATGGC. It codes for CASSQEATGNYG. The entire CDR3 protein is CASSQEATGNYGYTF.

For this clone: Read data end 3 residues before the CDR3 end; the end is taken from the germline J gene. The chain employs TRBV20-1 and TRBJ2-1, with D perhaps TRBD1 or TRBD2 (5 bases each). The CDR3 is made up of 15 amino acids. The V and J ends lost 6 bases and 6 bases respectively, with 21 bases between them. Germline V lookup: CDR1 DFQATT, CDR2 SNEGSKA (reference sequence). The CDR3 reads CSAGARGSQTNEQFF. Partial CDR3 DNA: TGCAGTGCCGGTGCGAGGGGTTCTCAAACCAATGAG.

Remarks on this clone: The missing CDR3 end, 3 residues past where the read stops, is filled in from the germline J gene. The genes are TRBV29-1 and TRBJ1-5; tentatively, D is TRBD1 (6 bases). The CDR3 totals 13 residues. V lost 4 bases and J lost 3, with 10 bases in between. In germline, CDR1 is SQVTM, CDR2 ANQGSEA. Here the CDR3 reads CSVVQGLNQPQHF. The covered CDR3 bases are TGCAGCGTTGTACAGGGCCTCAATCAGCCC.

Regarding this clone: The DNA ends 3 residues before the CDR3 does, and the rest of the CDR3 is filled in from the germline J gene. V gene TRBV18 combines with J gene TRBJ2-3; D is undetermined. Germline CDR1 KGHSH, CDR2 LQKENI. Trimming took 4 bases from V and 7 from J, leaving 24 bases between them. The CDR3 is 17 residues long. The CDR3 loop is CASSQVVIVYFAHTQYF. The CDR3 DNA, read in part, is TGTGCCAGCTCACAGGTCGTAATCGTTTATTTCGCTCATACG. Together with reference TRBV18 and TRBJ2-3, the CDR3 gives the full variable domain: NAGVMQNPRHLVRRRGQEARLRCSPMKGHSHVYWYRQLPEEGLKFMVYLQKENIIDESGMPKERFSAEFPKEGPSILRIQQVVRGDSAAYFCASSQVVIVYFAHTQYFGPGTRLTVL.

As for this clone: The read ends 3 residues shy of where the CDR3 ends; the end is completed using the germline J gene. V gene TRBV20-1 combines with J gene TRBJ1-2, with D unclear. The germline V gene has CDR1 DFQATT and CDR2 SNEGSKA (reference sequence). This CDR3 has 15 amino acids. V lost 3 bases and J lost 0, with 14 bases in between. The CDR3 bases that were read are TGCAGTGCTAGTATAGTGGGCTCCGCTAACTATGGC. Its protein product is CSASIVGSANYG. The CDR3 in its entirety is CSASIVGSANYGYTF.

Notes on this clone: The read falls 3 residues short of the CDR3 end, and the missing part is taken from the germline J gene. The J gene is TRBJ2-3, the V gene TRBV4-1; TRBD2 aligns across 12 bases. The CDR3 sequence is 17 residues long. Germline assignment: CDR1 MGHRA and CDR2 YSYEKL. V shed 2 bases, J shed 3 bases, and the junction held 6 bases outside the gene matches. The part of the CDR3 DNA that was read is TGCGCCAGCAGCCAATCCGGACTAGCGGGATCAACAGATACG. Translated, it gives CASSQSGLAGSTDT. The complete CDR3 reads CASSQSGLAGSTDTQYF.

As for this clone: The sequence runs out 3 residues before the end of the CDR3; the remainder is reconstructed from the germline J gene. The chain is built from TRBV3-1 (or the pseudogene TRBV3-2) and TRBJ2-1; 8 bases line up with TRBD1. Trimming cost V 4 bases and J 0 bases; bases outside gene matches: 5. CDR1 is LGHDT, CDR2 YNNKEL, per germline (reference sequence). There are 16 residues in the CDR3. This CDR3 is CASSRMGTGSYNEQFF. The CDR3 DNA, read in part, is TGTGCCAGCAGCCGGATGGGGACAGGCTCCTACAATGAG.

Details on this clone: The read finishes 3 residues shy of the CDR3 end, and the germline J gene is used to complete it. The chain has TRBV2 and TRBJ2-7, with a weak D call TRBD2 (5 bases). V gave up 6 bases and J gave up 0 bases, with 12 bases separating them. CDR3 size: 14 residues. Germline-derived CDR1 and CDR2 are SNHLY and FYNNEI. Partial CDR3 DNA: TGTGCCAGCAGCCCGAGCGGTATCTCCTACGAG. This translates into CASSPSGISYE. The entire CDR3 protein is CASSPSGISYEQYF.

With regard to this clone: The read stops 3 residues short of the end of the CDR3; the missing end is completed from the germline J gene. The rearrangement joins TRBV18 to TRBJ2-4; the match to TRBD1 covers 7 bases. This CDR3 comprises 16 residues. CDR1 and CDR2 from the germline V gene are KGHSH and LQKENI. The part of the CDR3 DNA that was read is TGTGCCAGCTCACCAGAGCCCTACGGGACAGCCAATGGT. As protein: CASSPEPYGTANG. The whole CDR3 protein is CASSPEPYGTANGQYF.

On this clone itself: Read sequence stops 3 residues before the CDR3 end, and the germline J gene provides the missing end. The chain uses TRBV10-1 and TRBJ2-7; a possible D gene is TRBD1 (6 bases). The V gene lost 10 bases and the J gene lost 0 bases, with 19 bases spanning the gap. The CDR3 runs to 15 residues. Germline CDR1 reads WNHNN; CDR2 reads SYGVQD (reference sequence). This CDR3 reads CANTLTGTHSYEQYF. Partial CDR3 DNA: TGCGCCAACACCTTAACCGGGACACACTCCTACGAG.

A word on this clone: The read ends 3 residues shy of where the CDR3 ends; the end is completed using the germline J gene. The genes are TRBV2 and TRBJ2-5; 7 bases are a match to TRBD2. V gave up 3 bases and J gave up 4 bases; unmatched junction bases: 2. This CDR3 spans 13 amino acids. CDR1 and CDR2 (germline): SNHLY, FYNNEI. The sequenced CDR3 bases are TGTGCCAGCAGTGAGGGCGGGAGAGAGACC. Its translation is CASSEGGRET. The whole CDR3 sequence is CASSEGGRETQYF.

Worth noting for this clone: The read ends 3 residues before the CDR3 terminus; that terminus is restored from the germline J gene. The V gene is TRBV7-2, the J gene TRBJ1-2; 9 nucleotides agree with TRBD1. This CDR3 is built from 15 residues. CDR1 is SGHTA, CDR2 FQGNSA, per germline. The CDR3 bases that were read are TGTGCCAGCAGCTTAGTGGCGGGGACAGGGAAAGGC. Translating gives CASSLVAGTGKG. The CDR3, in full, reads CASSLVAGTGKGYTF.

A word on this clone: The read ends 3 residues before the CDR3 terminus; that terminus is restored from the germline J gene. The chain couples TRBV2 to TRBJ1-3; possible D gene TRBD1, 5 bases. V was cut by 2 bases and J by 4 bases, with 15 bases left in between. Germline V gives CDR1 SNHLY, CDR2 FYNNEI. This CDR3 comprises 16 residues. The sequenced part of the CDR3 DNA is TGTGCCAGCAGTGAACGACCTCAGGGATCCGGAAACACC. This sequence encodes CASSERPQGSGNT. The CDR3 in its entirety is CASSERPQGSGNTIYF.

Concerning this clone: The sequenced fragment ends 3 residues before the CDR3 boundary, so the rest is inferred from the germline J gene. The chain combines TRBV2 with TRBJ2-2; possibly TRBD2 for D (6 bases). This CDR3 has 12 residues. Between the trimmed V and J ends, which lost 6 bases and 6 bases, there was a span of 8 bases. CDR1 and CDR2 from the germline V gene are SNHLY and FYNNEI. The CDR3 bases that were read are TGTGCCAGCAGGGGGACTGCCGGGGAG. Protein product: CASRGTAGE. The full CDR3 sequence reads CASRGTAGELFF.

CDR3 bases read: TGTGCCAGCAGTTTAAGTGGGCTAGCGGGGACTAATACG. Translated, it gives CASSLSGLAGTNT. The full CDR3 protein is CASSLSGLAGTNTQYF. The chain has TRBV28 and TRBJ2-3, with 9 nucleotides matching TRBD2. The read is 3 residues too short to cover the CDR3 end, so that end is filled in from the germline J gene. Germline values: CDR1 MDHEN, CDR2 SYDVKM. This CDR3 is 16 amino acids long. The ends lost 2 bases at V and 7 bases at J; junction bases unmatched: 10.

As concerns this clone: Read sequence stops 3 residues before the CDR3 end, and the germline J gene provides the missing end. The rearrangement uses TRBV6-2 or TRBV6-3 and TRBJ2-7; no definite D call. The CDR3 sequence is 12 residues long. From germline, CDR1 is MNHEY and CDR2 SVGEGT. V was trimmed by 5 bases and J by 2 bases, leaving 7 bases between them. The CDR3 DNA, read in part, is TGTGCCAGCAGTATAGACACCTACGAG. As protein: CASSIDTYE. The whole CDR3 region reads CASSIDTYEQYF.

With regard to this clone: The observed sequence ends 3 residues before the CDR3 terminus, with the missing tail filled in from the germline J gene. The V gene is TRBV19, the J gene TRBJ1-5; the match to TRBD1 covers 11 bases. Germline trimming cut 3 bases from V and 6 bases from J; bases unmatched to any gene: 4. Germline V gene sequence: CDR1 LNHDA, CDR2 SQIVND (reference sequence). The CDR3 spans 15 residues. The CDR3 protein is CASSIGGTGGQPQHF. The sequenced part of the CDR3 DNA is TGTGCCAGTAGTATTGGTGGGACAGGGGGTCAGCCC.

CDR3 bases read: TGTGCCAGTAGTTCAACCGGGACAGGGTACGCCGAG. Translation gives CASSSTGTGYAE. The full CDR3 protein is CASSSTGTGYAEQYF. The rearrangement uses TRBV19 and TRBJ2-7; 9 bases agree with TRBD1. Read data end 3 residues before the CDR3 end; the end is taken from the germline J gene. This CDR3 spans 15 amino acids. The germline gives CDR1 LNHDA, CDR2 SQIVND (reference sequence). The junction had 11 bases not matched to a gene; V was cut back by 5 bases and J by 6 bases.

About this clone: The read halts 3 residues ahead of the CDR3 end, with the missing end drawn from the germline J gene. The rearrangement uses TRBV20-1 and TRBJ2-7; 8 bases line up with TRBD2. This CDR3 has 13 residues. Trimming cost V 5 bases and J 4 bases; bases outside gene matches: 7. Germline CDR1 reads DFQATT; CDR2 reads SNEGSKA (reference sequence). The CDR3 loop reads CSALSGEPYEQYF. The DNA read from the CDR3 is TGCAGTGCTCTTAGCGGGGAGCCGTACGAG.

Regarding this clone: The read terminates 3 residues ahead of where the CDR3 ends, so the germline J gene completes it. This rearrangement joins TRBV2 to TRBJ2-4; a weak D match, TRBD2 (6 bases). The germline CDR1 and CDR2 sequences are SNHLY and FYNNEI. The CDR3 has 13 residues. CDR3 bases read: TGTGCCAGCAGTGAGGGGGGTAATCAGCCT. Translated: CASSEGGNQP. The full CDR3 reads CASSEGGNQPQYF.

This chain's CDR3 is CASSQEKPDTQYF. CDR3 DNA (partial): TGCGCCAGCAGCCAAGAGAAGCCCGATACG. The chain joins TRBV4-1 to TRBJ2-3; D not certain. The CDR3 end falls 3 residues outside the read, so it is completed with the germline J gene. V was pared by 0 bases and J by 6 bases, with 7 bases between. The CDR3 covers 13 residues. Per the germline V gene, CDR1 is MGHRA and CDR2 is YSYEKL.